The 22 T cell receptor beta chains listed next were all sequenced from one sample in a study of cytomegalovirus exposure and HLA in healthy donors. The study ran its PCR with 60 Vbeta and 13 Jbeta primers. Repertoires were generated with immunoSEQ multiplex PCR, while TCRdb's copy carries only in-frame clones and drops some. The data hold over 150,000 clones, with about 80% observed a single time. Sequenced input: PBMCs. These receptors were taken from a man aged 40-49 years in good health and CMV-seronegative.

The J gene is TRBJ2-7, the V gene TRBV30; 9 positions agree with TRBD2. The CDR3 runs to 14 residues. J was trimmed by 6 bases and V by 7 bases; bases with no gene match: 13. CDR1 and CDR2 from the germline V gene are GTSNPN and SVGIG (reference sequence). CDR3 loop: CAFKVGLAGREQYF. CDR3 nucleotides: TGTGCCTTCAAAGTGGGGCTAGCGGGACGCGAGCAGTACTTC. The whole variable domain, remainder taken from reference TRBV30 and TRBJ2-7, is SQTIHQWPATLVQPVGSPLSLECTVEGTSNPNLYWYRQAAGRGLQLLFYSVGIGQISSEVPQNLSASRPQDRQFILSSKKLLLSDSGFYLCAFKVGLAGREQYFGPGTRLTVT.

This clone was seen just once. The genes are TRBV11-2 and TRBJ1-1, with a tentative D call TRBD1 (5 bases). This CDR3 has 15 amino acids. V gave up 5 bases and J gave up 5 bases, with 18 bases separating them. Germline V gives CDR1 SGHAT, CDR2 FQNNGV. CDR3 amino acids: CASSIPGWGGTEAFF. The CDR3 DNA sequence: TGTGCCAGCAGCATCCCTGGCTGGGGGGGGACTGAAGCTTTCTTT. The whole variable domain, remainder taken from reference TRBV11-2 and TRBJ1-1, is EAGVAQSPRYKIIEKRQSVAFWCNPISGHATLYWYQQILGQGPKLLIQFQNNGVVDDSQLPKDRFSAERLKGVDSTLKIQPAKLEDSAVYLCASSIPGWGGTEAFFGQGTRLTVV.

This clone was picked up a small number of times. This sequence joins TRBV10-1 and TRBJ2-7, with 10 bases that match TRBD1. The CDR3 extends over 13 amino acids. In germline, CDR1 is WNHNN, CDR2 SYGVQD (reference sequence). V dropped 4 bases and J dropped 3; count of bases not matched to a gene: 0. CDR3 sequence: CASSGTGGYEQYF. As DNA, the CDR3 is TGCGCCAGCAGTGGGACAGGGGGCTACGAGCAGTACTTC.

This clone was counted once. The chain links TRBV19 to TRBJ2-1, with D possibly TRBD2 on 6 matching bases. Germline V gene lookup returns CDR1 LNHDA and CDR2 SQIVND (reference sequence). CDR3 length equals 15 residues. Trimming removed 3 bases at V and 3 bases at J, with 12 bases between. This CDR3 is CASSIPGAIYNEQFF. The CDR3 DNA is TGTGCCAGTAGTATCCCGGGAGCTATCTACAATGAGCAGTTCTTC.

The chain links TRBV5-1 to TRBJ1-4; 8 bases match TRBD1. Germline-derived CDR1 and CDR2 are SGHRS and YFSETQ. V was clipped by 4 bases and J by 2 bases; unmatched bases: 1. The CDR3 length is 14 residues. The CDR3 is CASSRTGTNEKLFF. CDR3 coding DNA: TGCGCCAGCAGCCGGACAGGGACTAATGAAAAACTGTTTTTT.

CDR3 nucleotides: TGTGCCAGCAGTTACCGCCGGGACAGGGACGAACCGCAGTACTTC. Encoded protein: CASSYRRDRDEPQYF. The chain recombines TRBV6-6 with TRBJ2-7, with 9 bases aligning to TRBD1. The junction had 11 bases not matched to a gene; V was cut back by 2 bases and J by 9 bases. From germline, CDR1 is MNHNY and CDR2 SVGAGI (reference sequence). CDR3 length equals 15 residues.

The chain is built from TRBV28 and TRBJ2-2; D is perhaps TRBD1 (5 bases). From germline, CDR1 is MDHEN and CDR2 SYDVKM. The CDR3 spans 13 residues. V lost 6 bases, J lost 6 bases, and 11 bases lay in between. In DNA form, the CDR3 reads TGTGCCAGCAGCTCCCCCAGGGCCGGGGAGCTGTTTTTT. This gives the protein CASSSPRAGELFF.

The gene calls are TRBV5-4 and TRBJ1-2; 7 nucleotides align to TRBD1. J gave up 2 bases and V 4 bases, and 5 bases lay outside the gene matches. This CDR3 has 14 residues. CDR1 and CDR2 from the germline V gene are SGHNT and YYREEE (reference sequence). The CDR3 DNA sequence: TGTGCCAGCAGCCCTCCGGGACAGAACTATGGCTACACCTTC. As protein: CASSPPGQNYGYTF.

This chain uses TRBV10-1 with TRBJ2-5; 10 nucleotides align to TRBD1. Losses at the gene ends were 4 bases for V and 3 bases for J; bases not matched to a gene: 5. The CDR3 extends over 15 amino acids. Germline CDR1 WNHNN, CDR2 SYGVQD (reference sequence). This CDR3 is CASSGETGGKETQYF. CDR3 sequence (DNA): TGCGCCAGCAGTGGAGAGACAGGGGGCAAAGAGACCCAGTACTTC.

This sequence joins TRBV14 and TRBJ1-2; the D is unclear. Looked up from germline, CDR1 is SGHDN and CDR2 is FVKESK. The CDR3 length is 12 residues. The V and J ends lost 2 bases and 7 bases respectively, with 8 bases between them. CDR3: CASSQTSLGYTF. The CDR3 region has the DNA TGTGCCAGCAGCCAAACCAGTCTTGGCTACACCTTC.

A single count supports this clone. The chain couples TRBV27 to TRBJ2-5; D unresolved. Deletions cut 7 bases from V and 4 bases from J, with 13 bases between. The CDR3 sequence is 13 residues long. The germline V gene encodes CDR1 MNHEY and CDR2 SMNVEV (reference sequence). CDR3 nucleotides: TGTGCCAGCAAGGATAACAACAGAGAGACCCAGTACTTC. Protein sequence: CASKDNNRETQYF.

The chain carries TRBV7-2 and TRBJ2-7; D might be TRBD2 (6 bases). CDR1 SGHTA and CDR2 FQGNSA come from the germline V gene. V was shortened by 6 bases and J by 2 bases, with 14 bases between the two germline ends. The length of the CDR3 is 14 residues. CDR3 region: CASREGTDPYEQYF. In DNA form, the CDR3 reads TGTGCCAGCAGGGAGGGGACGGATCCCTACGAGCAGTACTTC.

The chain has TRBV9 and TRBJ2-1, with 10 bases matching TRBD2. Germline V gene sequence: CDR1 SGDLS, CDR2 YYNGEE. J lost 10 bases, V lost 0 bases, and 7 bases had no gene match. The CDR3 has 15 residues. CDR3 DNA sequence: TGTGCCAGCAGCGTAGCCAGCGGGAGGGCGGGGGAGCAGTTCTTC. This encodes CASSVASGRAGEQFF.

The chain has TRBV19 and TRBJ2-7, with 12 bases fitting TRBD1. With 4 bases clipped from V and 2 bases from J, the junction kept 9 bases outside the gene matches. CDR1 and CDR2 (germline): LNHDA, SQIVND (reference sequence). CDR3 length equals 17 residues. The CDR3 nucleotides read TGTGCCAGTAGTAAGGGACAGGGGGCCGGCCAAACCTACGAGCAGTACTTC. Translating gives CASSKGQGAGQTYEQYF.

The V gene is TRBV19, the J gene TRBJ1-2; no clear D. Germline lookup yields CDR1 LNHDA and CDR2 SQIVND (reference sequence). V was pared by 3 bases and J by 4 bases, with 9 bases between. The CDR3 sequence is 13 residues long. The chain's CDR3 is CASSMYGFYGYTF. In DNA form, the CDR3 reads TGTGCCAGTAGTATGTACGGGTTCTATGGCTACACCTTC. Filled out from reference TRBV19 and TRBJ1-2, the complete variable domain reads DGGITQSPKYLFRKEGQNVTLSCEQNLNHDAMYWYRQDPGQGLRLIYYSQIVNDFQKGDIAEGYSVSREKKESFPLTVTSAQKNPTAFYLCASSMYGFYGYTFGSGTRLTVV.

The chain recombines TRBV19 with TRBJ2-2; the D is unclear. The germline V and J ends were trimmed by 5 bases and 2 bases, with 12 bases remaining between them. From germline, CDR1 is LNHDA and CDR2 SQIVND (reference sequence). The CDR3 runs to 15 residues. In nucleotides, the CDR3 is TGTGCCAGTAGTTGGGCAGGCTACAACACCGGGGAGCTGTTTTTT. Translation gives CASSWAGYNTGELFF.

The J gene is TRBJ2-1, the V gene TRBV6-5; 9 nucleotides line up with TRBD1. The CDR3 covers 15 residues. V lost 7 bases to trimming and J lost 7 bases; unmatched junction nucleotides: 11. Germline lookup yields CDR1 MNHEY and CDR2 SVGAGI. The CDR3, as DNA: TGTGCCAGCAAAACCCTACAGGGGGCTCGTAATGAGCAGTTCTTC. This sequence encodes CASKTLQGARNEQFF.

The chain recombines TRBV11-2 with TRBJ1-4; D is uncertain. This CDR3 contains 16 residues. Looked up from germline, CDR1 is SGHAT and CDR2 is FQNNGV. Deletions cut 0 bases from V and 8 bases from J, with 16 bases between. DNA for the CDR3: TGTGCCAGCAGCTTAGATCTCGCGCTAATAAACGAAAAACTGTTTTTT. Translated, it gives CASSLDLALINEKLFF.

This clone was seen a few times. The chain is built from TRBV27 and TRBJ2-7, with 7 bases aligning to TRBD2. V lost 1 base, J lost 3 bases, and 3 bases stayed unmatched. The CDR3 is made up of 14 amino acids. Looked up from germline, CDR1 is MNHEY and CDR2 is SMNVEV (reference sequence). CDR3 loop: CASSLWGGIYEQYF. In nucleotides, the CDR3 is TGTGCCAGCAGTTTATGGGGGGGGATCTACGAGCAGTACTTC.

This clone has only one observation. This rearrangement joins TRBV25-1 to TRBJ2-1, with 9 bases fitting TRBD2. The CDR3 runs 15 residues. J was trimmed by 0 bases and V by 6 bases; bases with no gene match: 3. Germline values: CDR1 MGHDK, CDR2 SYGVNS. CDR3 nucleotide sequence: TGTGCCAGCAGCATGCGGGAGGGCTCCTACAATGAGCAGTTCTTC. Its protein product is CASSMREGSYNEQFF.

This clone was observed a single time. The chain carries TRBV2 and TRBJ2-1; 15 positions agree with TRBD2. CDR3 length: 16 amino acids. From germline, CDR1 is SNHLY and CDR2 FYNNEI. CDR3 sequence: CVRTSGRAVAYNEQFF. CDR3 bases: TGTGTACGGACTAGCGGGAGGGCCGTCGCCTACAATGAGCAGTTCTTC.

The chain recombines TRBV5-1 with TRBJ2-7, with D maybe TRBD2 (5 bases). The germline gives CDR1 SGHRS, CDR2 YFSETQ. This CDR3 has 16 residues. V lost 0 bases and J lost 0, with 13 bases in between. In nucleotides, the CDR3 is TGCGCCAGCAGCTTGGTCGGGGATTGGAGCTCCTACGAGCAGTACTTC. Its protein product is CASSLVGDWSSYEQYF.